A selection of T cell receptor beta chains follows, all from one sample in a study of vaccination effects on CD4 cells after COVID-19. Which antigens these TCRs recognize remains unknown. Clones were read by immunoSEQ multiplex PCR, and TCRdb kept only the in-frame ones, dropping some. The sample records 50,000 to 70,000 clones, around 85% being singletons. The source was CD4+ T cells from PBMCs cultured without peptide, collected after COVID-19 vaccination. These receptors were taken from a human donor who received a COVID-19 vaccine. The CDR3 runs from the conserved cysteine through the conserved F or W. A D gene is named only where the DNA matches it firmly. Some rows mark clone size as missing; the rest say once, few, many or name a class of expanded clone.

v_gene: TRBV30
abundance: .
d_gene: TRBD1
j_gene: TRBJ2-1
CDR3nt: TGTGCCTGGAGTCAAGGGGGCGTCCAAAATGAGCAGTTCTTC
CDR3aa: CAWSQGGVQNEQFF

v_gene: TRBV6-2/TRBV6-3
abundance: .
d_gene: TRBD1
j_gene: TRBJ1-2
CDR3nt: TGTGCCAGCAGTGCAGGACCGGGACAGGACTATGGCTACACCTTC
CDR3aa: CASSAGPGQDYGYTF

v_gene: TRBV5-4
abundance: once
d_gene: .
j_gene: TRBJ2-3
CDR3nt: TGTGCCAGCAGCTTGGCCGGGCCGCTGACCACAGATACGCAGTATTTT
CDR3aa: CASSLAGPLTTDTQYF

v_gene: TRBV18
abundance: .
d_gene: .
j_gene: TRBJ1-1
CDR3nt: TGTGCCAGCTCACGAGACAGGTGGGACACTGAAGCTTTCTTT
CDR3aa: CASSRDRWDTEAFF

v_gene: TRBV2
abundance: .
d_gene: TRBD1
j_gene: TRBJ2-5
CDR3nt: TGTGCCAGCAGTGAAGCGACTCTTGGGACAGGGAGGGAGACCCAGTACTTC
CDR3aa: CASSEATLGTGRETQYF

v_gene: TRBV5-5
abundance: .
d_gene: TRBD1
j_gene: TRBJ2-3
CDR3nt: TGTGCCAGCAGCCGGGACAGGATGCCAGATACGCAGTATTTT
CDR3aa: CASSRDRMPDTQYF

v_gene: TRBV5-8
abundance: few
d_gene: .
j_gene: TRBJ1-6
CDR3nt: TGTGCCAGCAGCCGGTCACGGGTTAATTCACCCCTCCACTTT
CDR3aa: CASSRSRVNSPLHF

v_gene: TRBV9
abundance: .
d_gene: TRBD2
j_gene: TRBJ2-1
CDR3nt: TGTGCCAGCAGCGTAGATAGCGGGAGCTACAATGAGCAGTTCTTC
CDR3aa: CASSVDSGSYNEQFF

v_gene: TRBV5-1
abundance: once
d_gene: .
j_gene: TRBJ1-1
CDR3nt: TGCGCCAGCAGCTTGAACGGGGGCACAGGGCTCAACACTGAAGCTTTCTTT
CDR3aa: CASSLNGGTGLNTEAFF

v_gene: TRBV19
abundance: .
d_gene: TRBD1
j_gene: TRBJ1-5
CDR3nt: TGTGCCACCGCGACAGGGATCGGGGATCAGCCCCAGCATTTT
CDR3aa: CATATGIGDQPQHF